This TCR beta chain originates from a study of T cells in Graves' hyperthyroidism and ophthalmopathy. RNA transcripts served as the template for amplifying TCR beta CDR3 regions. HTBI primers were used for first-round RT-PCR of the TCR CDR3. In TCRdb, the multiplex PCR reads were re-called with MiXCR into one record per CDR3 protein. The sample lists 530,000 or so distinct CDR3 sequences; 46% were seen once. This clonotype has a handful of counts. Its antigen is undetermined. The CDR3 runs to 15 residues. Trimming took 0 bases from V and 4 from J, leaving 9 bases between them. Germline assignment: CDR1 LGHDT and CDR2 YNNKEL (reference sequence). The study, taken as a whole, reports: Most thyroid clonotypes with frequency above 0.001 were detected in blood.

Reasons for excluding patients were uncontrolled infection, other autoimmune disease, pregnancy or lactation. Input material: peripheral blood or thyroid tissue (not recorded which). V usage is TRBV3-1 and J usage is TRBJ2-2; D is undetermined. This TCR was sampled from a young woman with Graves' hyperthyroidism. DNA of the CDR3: TGTGCCAGCAGCCAAGATTACCTTCGCACCGGGGAGCTGTTTTTT. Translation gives CASSQDYLRTGELFF.